This is a list of T cell receptor beta chains from one sample in a study of blood T cell repertoires in COVID-19. Repertoires were generated with immunoSEQ multiplex PCR, while TCRdb's copy carries only in-frame clones and drops some. The sample includes fewer than 300,000 clones, 90% of them seen just once. Sequenced material: PBMCs or T cells enriched from blood (not recorded which). The receptors stem from a woman in her 30s who had recovered from COVID-19. CDR3s include the opening cysteine and the closing phenylalanine or tryptophan. The D gene is left open where the match is weak. Rows give clone size only sometimes, using once, few, many, or a class for an expanded clone.

v_call	clone_size	j_call	d_call	cdr3_nt	cdr3_aa
TRBV7-2	-	TRBJ2-2	TRBD1	TGTGCCAGCAGGAGGGACAGCTCAGAGCTGTTTTTT	CASRRDSSELFF
TRBV4-1	-	TRBJ1-1	-	TGCGCCAGCAGCCAAGTTAAGGAGTACACTGAAGCTTTCTTT	CASSQVKEYTEAFF
TRBV7-9	-	TRBJ2-1	TRBD2	TGTGCCAGCAGCCCGAACGGGGGGGAGTCCTACAATGAGCAGTTCTTC	CASSPNGGESYNEQFF
TRBV7-8	-	TRBJ2-3	-	TGTGCCAGCAGTCCCCTAGATACGCAGTATTTT	CASSPLDTQYF
TRBV28	-	TRBJ1-2	-	TGTGCCAGCAGTGACAACAGGTACACCTTC	CASSDNRYTF
TRBV7-7	-	TRBJ2-1	TRBD2	TGTGCTAGCAGCCCCGGGACTAGGATTGTGAATGAGCAGTTCTTC	CASSPGTRIVNEQFF
TRBV4-1	once	TRBJ1-1	-	TGCGCCAGCAGCCCTCTAACAGGGCTTACTGAAGCTTTCTTT	CASSPLTGLTEAFF
TRBV28	-	TRBJ1-5	TRBD1	TGTGCCAGCAGTCGGACAGGGGTCGGCAATCAGCCCCAGCATTTT	CASSRTGVGNQPQHF
TRBV3-1/TRBV3-2	-	TRBJ2-5	TRBD1	TGTGCCAGCAGCCAAGGGACAGGGTTTAGAGAGACCCAGTACTTC	CASSQGTGFRETQYF
TRBV5-6	once	TRBJ1-4	-	TGTGCCAGCAGCCAACAGAGGGGGAGCGAAAAACTGTTTTTT	CASSQQRGSEKLFF
TRBV4-3	-	TRBJ1-2	-	TGCGCCAGCAGCCAGCTACAGGGCTCCAACTATGGCTACACCTTC	CASSQLQGSNYGYTF
TRBV3-1/TRBV3-2	-	TRBJ1-1	-	TGTGCCAGCAGCCAAGATGAGAAGAACACTGAAGCTTTCTTT	CASSQDEKNTEAFF
TRBV12-3/TRBV12-4	-	TRBJ2-5	-	TGTGCCAGCAGCACCGGTGGCAGGCAGACCCAGTACTTC	CASSTGGRQTQYF
TRBV6-9	-	TRBJ2-2	-	TGTGCCAGCAGACCCCCGGACATGGTAGCTATCACCGGGGAGCTGTTTTTT	CASRPPDMVAITGELFF
TRBV4-3	-	TRBJ2-3	TRBD2	TGCGCCAGCAGCCAAGATCCTAGCGGGGGACACCTCACTAGCACAGATACGCAGTATTTT	CASSQDPSGGHLTSTDTQYF
TRBV5-5	-	TRBJ1-6	-	TGTGCCCCCGGGGTCCAGTTTGATTCACCCCTCCACTTT	CAPGVQFDSPLHF
TRBV28	-	TRBJ1-4	-	TGTGCCAGCAGTTCAGTACCGGGTCGTTCCGCCGCAACTAATGAAAAACTGTTTTTT	CASSSVPGRSAATNEKLFF
TRBV6-5	-	TRBJ1-6	TRBD1	TGTGCCAGCACCGGCAGGGGGAATTCACCCCTCCACTTT	CASTGRGNSPLHF
TRBV5-4	-	TRBJ2-5	-	TGTGCCAGCAGCTTGGCCGTCGCGGCGACCCAAGAGACCCAGTACTTC	CASSLAVAATQETQYF
TRBV28	-	TRBJ2-1	TRBD2	TGTGCCACCCTCTACCCCGCGGGAGGGTACAATGAGCAGTTCTTC	CATLYPAGGYNEQFF
TRBV7-9	-	TRBJ1-2	-	TGTGCCAGCAGCTCTTTGACAGGACCTAACTATAAGAGGGACACCTTC	CASSSLTGPNYKRDTF
TRBV21-1	-	TRBJ1-2	-	TGTGCCAGCACCTCCCTGGAGGGGGCGTTCTATGGCTACACCTTC	CASTSLEGAFYGYTF
TRBV6-2/TRBV6-3	-	TRBJ2-1	-	TGTGCCAGCAGTTACTCTGACAGAGCGAAGAAGTTCTTC	CASSYSDRAKKFF
TRBV28	-	TRBJ2-7	TRBD2	TGTGCCAGCTCGCGGGAGGGTTTCTACGAGCAGTACTTC	CASSREGFYEQYF
TRBV4-1	once	TRBJ2-3	-	TGCGCCAGCAGCCTCGTGGGGGCGGGCACAGATACGCAGTATTTT	CASSLVGAGTDTQYF
TRBV11-3	-	TRBJ1-1	TRBD1	TGTGCCAGCAGCTTAGATCTAAGGCCCGCAGGGGGCGCGATCACTGAAGCTTTCTTT	CASSLDLRPAGGAITEAFF
TRBV3-1/TRBV3-2	-	TRBJ2-5	TRBD2	TGTGCCAGCAGCCAAGATACGGCTAGCGGGAAAGAAGAGACCCAGTACTTC	CASSQDTASGKEETQYF
TRBV4-3	-	TRBJ2-7	-	TGCGCCAGCAGCCAAGTTCGACAACCCTCGGCCTACGAGCAGTACTTC	CASSQVRQPSAYEQYF
TRBV7-9	-	TRBJ1-2	-	TGTGCCAGCAGCTTAGGGCTCTTAATCGATGGCTACACCTTC	CASSLGLLIDGYTF
TRBV10-1	-	TRBJ2-3	TRBD2	TGCGCCAGCAGGGCGGGAGTGTCAGATACGCAGTATTTT	CASRAGVSDTQYF
TRBV28	-	TRBJ1-1	TRBD1	TGTGCCAGCAGTTATCAGGGGGGAGGTACTGAAGCTTTCTTT	CASSYQGGGTEAFF
TRBV20-1	-	TRBJ2-7	TRBD2	TGCAGTGCTAGTCAGACTAGCGGCTCCTACGAGCAGTACTTC	CSASQTSGSYEQYF
TRBV5-1	-	TRBJ1-6	-	TGCGCCAGCAGCCAACAGACGGCCTATAATTCACCCCTCCACTTT	CASSQQTAYNSPLHF
TRBV6-5	-	TRBJ1-2	TRBD1	TGTGCCAGCAGTTACACTGGACAGGGAGATGGCTACACCTTC	CASSYTGQGDGYTF
TRBV30	-	TRBJ2-7	TRBD1	TGTGCCTGGGAGGGACAGGAGTATAAGTACGAGCAGTACTTC	CAWEGQEYKYEQYF
TRBV6-2/TRBV6-3	-	TRBJ1-3	TRBD1	TGTGCCAGCAGTTATCCAGGGGGCGTTGGAGATGGAAACACCATATATTTT	CASSYPGGVGDGNTIYF
TRBV6-2/TRBV6-3	-	TRBJ2-7	-	TGTGCCAGCAGTCACGACCCCGAGGGAGGTGGGCAGTACTTC	CASSHDPEGGGQYF
TRBV5-6	-	TRBJ2-7	TRBD1	TGTGCCAGCACCACTGGGGACAGTTCCTACGAGCAGTACTTC	CASTTGDSSYEQYF